This T cell receptor beta chain emerged from a study of blood T cell repertoires in COVID-19. The wider study: PBMCs, B-cell-depleted T cells, or T cells were the source of the cDNA or gDNA that made up the material.

This CDR3 is built from 15 residues. V shed 4 bases and J 1 base; nucleotides not matched to a gene: 6. The V gene's germline CDR1 is MDHEN and CDR2 SYDVKM. In the study's own analysis: By means of reference gene primer amplification, nucleated cell counts were estimated. TCRdb's table, derived via immunoSEQ multiplex PCR, lists solely in-frame clones and lacks some. V and J calls and clone size come straight from that table; D and trimming were deduced from the DNA. The table lists tens of thousands of clones, roughly 90% of them singletons. V is TRBV28 and J is TRBJ2-7; the match to TRBD2 covers 8 bases. The specimen was peripheral blood. This clonotype originated in a human donor in a cohort sampled during active COVID-19. The CDR3 sequence is CASSWGLGLSYEQYF. The CDR3 DNA reads TGTGCCAGCAGTTGGGGACTAGGTCTATCCTACGAGCAGTACTTC.